The sequence of this TCR beta chain was determined in a study of shared clonotypes between healthy human individuals. As for the study in general: Aged 18 to 49, the donors were a couple of women and a few men.

This CDR3 contains 13 residues. V shed 3 bases and J shed 2 bases, with 7 bases lying between them. The germline gives CDR1 LNHDA, CDR2 SQIVND (reference sequence). In the study's own analysis: Because ImmunoSEQ provided only junction sequences with no quality scores, the filtering differed. Profiled with immunoSEQ multiplex PCR; TCRdb holds only in-frame clones, not every one. The D gene and trimming were derived from the DNA, and the V and J assignments and clone size from that table. The repertoire includes a few million clones, over 90% of them detected once, and under 0.45% sits in the top ten. Study conclusions and caveats: Incomplete sequencing of sorted subsets was indicated by rarefaction despite large depth.

This clone occurred a few times. Its antigen is unknown. The TCR comes from a man between 18 and 35 years old in good health. Some clones in this sample may be carry-over from other donors' samples. The chain is built from TRBV19 and TRBJ1-2, with D uncertain. Sequenced material: naive CD4+ T cells from PBMCs. Subset: CD45RA+ positively selected. This CDR3 is CASSMRENYGYTF. CDR3 nucleotides: TGTGCCAGTAGTATGAGGGAGAACTATGGCTACACCTTC.